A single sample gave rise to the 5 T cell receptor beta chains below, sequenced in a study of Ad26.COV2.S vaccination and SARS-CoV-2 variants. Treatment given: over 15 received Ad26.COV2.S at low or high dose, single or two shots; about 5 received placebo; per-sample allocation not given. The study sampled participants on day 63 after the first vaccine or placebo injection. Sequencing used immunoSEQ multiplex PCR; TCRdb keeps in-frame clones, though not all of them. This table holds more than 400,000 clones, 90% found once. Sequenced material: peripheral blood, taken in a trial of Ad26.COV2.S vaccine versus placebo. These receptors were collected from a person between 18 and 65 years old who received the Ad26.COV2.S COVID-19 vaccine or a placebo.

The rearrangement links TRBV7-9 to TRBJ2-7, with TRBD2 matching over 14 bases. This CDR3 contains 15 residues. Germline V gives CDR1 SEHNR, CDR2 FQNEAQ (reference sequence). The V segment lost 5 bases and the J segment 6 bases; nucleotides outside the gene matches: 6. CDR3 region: CASSPTGLAGGEQYF. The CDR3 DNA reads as TGTGCCAGCAGCCCAACCGGACTAGCGGGAGGCGAGCAGTACTTC.

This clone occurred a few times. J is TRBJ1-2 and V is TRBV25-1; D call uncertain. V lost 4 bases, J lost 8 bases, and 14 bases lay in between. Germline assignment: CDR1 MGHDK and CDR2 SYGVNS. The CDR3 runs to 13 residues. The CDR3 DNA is TGTGCCAGCAGTGCCGGCGACGGAGTCGGCTACACCTTC. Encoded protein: CASSAGDGVGYTF.

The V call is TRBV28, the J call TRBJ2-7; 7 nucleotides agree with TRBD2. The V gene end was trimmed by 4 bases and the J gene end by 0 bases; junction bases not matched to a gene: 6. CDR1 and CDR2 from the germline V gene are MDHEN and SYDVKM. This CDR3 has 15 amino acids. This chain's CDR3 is CASSSAGTNSYEQYF. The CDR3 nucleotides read TGTGCCAGCAGTTCGGCCGGGACTAACTCCTACGAGCAGTACTTC.

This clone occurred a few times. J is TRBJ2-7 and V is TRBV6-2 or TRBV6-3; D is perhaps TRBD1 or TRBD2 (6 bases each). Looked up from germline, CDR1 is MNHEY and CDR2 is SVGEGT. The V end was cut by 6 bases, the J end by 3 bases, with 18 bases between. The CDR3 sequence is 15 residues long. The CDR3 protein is CASSRGLLPVYEQYF. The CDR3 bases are TGTGCCAGCAGCAGGGGACTTCTACCCGTCTACGAGCAGTACTTC.

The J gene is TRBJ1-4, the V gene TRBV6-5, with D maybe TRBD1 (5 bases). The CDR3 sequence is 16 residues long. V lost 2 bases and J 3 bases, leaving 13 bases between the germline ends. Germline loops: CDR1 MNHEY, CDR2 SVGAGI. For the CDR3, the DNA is TGTGCCAGCAGTTACCGTCACGGGGGGGCTAATGAAAAACTGTTTTTT. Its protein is CASSYRHGGANEKLFF.